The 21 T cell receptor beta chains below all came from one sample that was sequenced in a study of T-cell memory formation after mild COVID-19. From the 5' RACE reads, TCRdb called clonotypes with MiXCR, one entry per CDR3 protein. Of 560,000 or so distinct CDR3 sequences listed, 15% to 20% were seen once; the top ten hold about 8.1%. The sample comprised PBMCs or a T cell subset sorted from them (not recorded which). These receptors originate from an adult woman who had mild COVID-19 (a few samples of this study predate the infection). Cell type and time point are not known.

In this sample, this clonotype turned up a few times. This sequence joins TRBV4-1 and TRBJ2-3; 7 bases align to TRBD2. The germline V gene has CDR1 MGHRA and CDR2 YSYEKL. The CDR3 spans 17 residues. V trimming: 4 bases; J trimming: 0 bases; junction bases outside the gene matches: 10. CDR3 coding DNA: TGCGCCAGCAGCCGACTAGGGGAGGGACTTAGCACAGATACGCAGTATTTT. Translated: CASSRLGEGLSTDTQYF.

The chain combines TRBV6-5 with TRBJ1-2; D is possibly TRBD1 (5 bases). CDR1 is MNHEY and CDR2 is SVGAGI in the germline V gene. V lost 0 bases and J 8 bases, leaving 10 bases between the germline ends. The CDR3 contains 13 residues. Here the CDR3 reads CASSYSWGSGYTF. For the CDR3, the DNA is TGTGCCAGCAGTTACTCGTGGGGGAGCGGCTACACCTTC.

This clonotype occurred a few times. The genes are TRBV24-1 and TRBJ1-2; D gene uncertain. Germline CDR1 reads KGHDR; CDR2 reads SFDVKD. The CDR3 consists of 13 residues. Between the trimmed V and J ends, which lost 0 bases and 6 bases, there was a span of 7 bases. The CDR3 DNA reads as TGTGCCACCAGTGATTTGCCCTATAATGGCTACACCTTC. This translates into CATSDLPYNGYTF.

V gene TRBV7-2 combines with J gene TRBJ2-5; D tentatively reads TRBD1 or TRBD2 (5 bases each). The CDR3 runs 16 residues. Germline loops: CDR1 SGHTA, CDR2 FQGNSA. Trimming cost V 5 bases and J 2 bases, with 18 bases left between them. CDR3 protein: CASSPRVTGRQETQYF. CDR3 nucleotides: TGTGCCAGCAGCCCGAGGGTAACGGGGCGACAAGAGACCCAGTACTTC. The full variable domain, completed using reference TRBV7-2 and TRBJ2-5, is GAGVSQSPSNKVTEKGKDVELRCDPISGHTALYWYRQSLGQGLEFLIYFQGNSAPDKSGLPSDRFSAERTGGSVSTLTIQRTQQEDSAVYLCASSPRVTGRQETQYFGPGTRLLVL.

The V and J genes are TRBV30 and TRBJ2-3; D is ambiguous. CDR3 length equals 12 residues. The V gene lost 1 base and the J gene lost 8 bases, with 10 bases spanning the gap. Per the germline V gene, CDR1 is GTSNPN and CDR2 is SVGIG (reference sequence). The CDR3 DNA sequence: TGTGCCTGGAGTGCCCGAGCTGGTACGCAGTATTTT. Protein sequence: CAWSARAGTQYF.

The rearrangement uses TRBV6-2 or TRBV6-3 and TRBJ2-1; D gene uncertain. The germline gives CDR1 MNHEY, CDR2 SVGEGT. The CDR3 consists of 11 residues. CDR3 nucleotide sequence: TGTGCAATATCAGCCCACAATGAGCAGTTCTTC. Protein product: CAISAHNEQFF.

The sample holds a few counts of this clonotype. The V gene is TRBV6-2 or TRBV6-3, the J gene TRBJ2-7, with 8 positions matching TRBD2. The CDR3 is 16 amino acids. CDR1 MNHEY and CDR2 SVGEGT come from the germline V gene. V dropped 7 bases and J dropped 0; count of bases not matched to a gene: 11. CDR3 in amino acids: CASTQTRTSRSYEQYF. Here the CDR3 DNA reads TGTGCCAGCACCCAAACGCGGACTAGCCGCTCCTACGAGCAGTACTTC.

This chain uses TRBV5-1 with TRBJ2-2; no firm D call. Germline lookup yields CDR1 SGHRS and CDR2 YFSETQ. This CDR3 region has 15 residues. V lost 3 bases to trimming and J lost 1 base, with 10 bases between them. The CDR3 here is CASSSMTVNTGELFF. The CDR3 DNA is TGCGCCAGCAGCTCTATGACGGTGAACACCGGGGAGCTGTTTTTT. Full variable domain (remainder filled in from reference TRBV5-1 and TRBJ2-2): KAGVTQTPRYLIKTRGQQVTLSCSPISGHRSVSWYQQTPGQGLQFLFEYFSETQRNKGNFPGRFSGRQFSNSRSEMNVSTLELGDSALYLCASSSMTVNTGELFFGEGSRLTVL.

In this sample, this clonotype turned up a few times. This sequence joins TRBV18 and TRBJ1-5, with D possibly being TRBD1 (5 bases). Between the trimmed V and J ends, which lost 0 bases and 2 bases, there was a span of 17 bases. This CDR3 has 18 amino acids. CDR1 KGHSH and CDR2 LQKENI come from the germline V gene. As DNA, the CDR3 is TGTGCCAGCTCACCACCGGTAGGCTCCGGGACGGGCAATCAGCCCCAGCATTTT. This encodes CASSPPVGSGTGNQPQHF.

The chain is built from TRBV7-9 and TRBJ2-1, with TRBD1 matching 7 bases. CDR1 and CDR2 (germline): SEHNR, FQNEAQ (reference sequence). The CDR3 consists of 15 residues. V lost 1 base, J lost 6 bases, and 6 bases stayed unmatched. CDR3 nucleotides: TGTGCCAGCAGCTTAGAGGGGACAGCGACCAATGAGCAGTTCTTC. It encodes CASSLEGTATNEQFF.

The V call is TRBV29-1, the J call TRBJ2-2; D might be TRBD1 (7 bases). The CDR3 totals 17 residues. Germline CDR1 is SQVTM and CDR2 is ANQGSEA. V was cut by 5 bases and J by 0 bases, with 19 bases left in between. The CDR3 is CSVRRRGRGANTGELFF. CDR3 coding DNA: TGCAGCGTTCGGCGAAGGGGGCGCGGGGCGAACACCGGGGAGCTGTTTTTT.

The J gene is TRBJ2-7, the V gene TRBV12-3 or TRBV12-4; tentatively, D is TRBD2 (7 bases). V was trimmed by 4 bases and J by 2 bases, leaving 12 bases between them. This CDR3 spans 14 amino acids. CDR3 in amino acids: CASSWGGRTYEQYF. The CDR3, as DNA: TGTGCCAGCAGTTGGGGGGGCAGAACCTACGAGCAGTACTTC.

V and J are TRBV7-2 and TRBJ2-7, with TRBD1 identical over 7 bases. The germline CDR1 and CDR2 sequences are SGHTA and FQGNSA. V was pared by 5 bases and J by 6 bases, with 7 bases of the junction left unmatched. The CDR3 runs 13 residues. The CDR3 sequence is CASSPQGIGEQYF. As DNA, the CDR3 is TGTGCCAGCAGCCCACAGGGGATTGGCGAGCAGTACTTC.

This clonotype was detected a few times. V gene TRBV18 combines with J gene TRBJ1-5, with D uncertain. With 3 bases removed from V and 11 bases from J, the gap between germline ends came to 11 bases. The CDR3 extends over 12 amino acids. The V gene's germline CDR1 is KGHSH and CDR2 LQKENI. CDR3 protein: CASSPPQGTQHF. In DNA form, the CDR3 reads TGTGCCAGCTCACCCCCGCAAGGTACCCAGCATTTT.

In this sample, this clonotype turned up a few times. CDR3 protein: CASSLALRGGYTF. The CDR3 nucleotides are TGTGCCAGCAGCTTAGCGTTAAGGGGCGGCTACACCTTC. This chain links TRBV7-9 with TRBJ1-2, with D perhaps matching TRBD1 (5 bases). The V end was cut by 0 bases, the J end by 8 bases, with 10 bases between. The CDR3 spans 13 residues. Looked up from germline, CDR1 is SEHNR and CDR2 is FQNEAQ (reference sequence).

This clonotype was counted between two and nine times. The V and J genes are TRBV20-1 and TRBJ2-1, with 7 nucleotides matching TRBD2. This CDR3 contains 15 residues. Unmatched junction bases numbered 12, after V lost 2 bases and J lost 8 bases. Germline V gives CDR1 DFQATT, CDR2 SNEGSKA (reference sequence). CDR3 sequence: CSARPRTSGRYEQFF. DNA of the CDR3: TGCAGTGCTAGACCGCGGACTAGTGGCCGCTATGAGCAGTTCTTC.

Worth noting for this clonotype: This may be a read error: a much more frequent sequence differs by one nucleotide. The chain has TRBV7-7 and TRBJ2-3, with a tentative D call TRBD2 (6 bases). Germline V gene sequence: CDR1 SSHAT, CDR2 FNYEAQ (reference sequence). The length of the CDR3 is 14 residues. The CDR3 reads CASILSGPTDTQYF. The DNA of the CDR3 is TGTGCTAGCATCCTTAGCGGACCCACAGATACGCAGTATTTT. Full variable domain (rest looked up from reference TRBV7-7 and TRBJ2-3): GAGVSQSPRYKVTKRGQDVTLRCDPISSHATLYWYQQALGQGPEFLTYFNYEAQPDKSGLPSDRFSAERPEGSISTLTIQRTEQRDSAMYRCASILSGPTDTQYFGPGTRLTVL.

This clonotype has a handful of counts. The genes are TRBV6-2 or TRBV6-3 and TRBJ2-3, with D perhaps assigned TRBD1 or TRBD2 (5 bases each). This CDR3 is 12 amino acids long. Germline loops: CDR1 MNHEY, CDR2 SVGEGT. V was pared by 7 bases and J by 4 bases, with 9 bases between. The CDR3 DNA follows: TGTGCCAGCACCGGGGCGGCAGATACGCAGTATTTT. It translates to CASTGAADTQYF.

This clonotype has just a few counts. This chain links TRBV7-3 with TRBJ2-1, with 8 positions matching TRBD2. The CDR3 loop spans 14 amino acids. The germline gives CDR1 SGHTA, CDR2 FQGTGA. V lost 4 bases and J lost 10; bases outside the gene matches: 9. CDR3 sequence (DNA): TGTGCCAGCAGCTCCTTTAGCGGGATGGGGGAGCAGTTCTTC. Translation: CASSSFSGMGEQFF.

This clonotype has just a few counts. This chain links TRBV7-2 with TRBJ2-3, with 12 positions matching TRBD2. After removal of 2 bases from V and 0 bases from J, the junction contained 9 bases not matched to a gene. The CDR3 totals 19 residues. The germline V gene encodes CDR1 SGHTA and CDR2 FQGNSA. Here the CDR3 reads CASSLLPGLAGTSTDTQYF. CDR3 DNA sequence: TGTGCCAGCAGCTTACTTCCCGGACTAGCGGGAACTAGCACAGATACGCAGTATTTT.

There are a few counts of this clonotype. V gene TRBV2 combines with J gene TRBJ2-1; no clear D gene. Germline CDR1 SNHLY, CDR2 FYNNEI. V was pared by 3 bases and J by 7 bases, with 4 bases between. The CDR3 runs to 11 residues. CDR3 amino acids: CASSEGNEQFF. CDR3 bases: TGTGCCAGCAGTGAGGGTAATGAGCAGTTCTTC.